What follows are 10 T cell receptor beta chains derived from one specimen sequenced in a study of cytomegalovirus exposure and HLA in healthy donors. PCR employed 60 Vbeta and 13 Jbeta primers. Here immunoSEQ multiplex PCR was the method, and the copy in TCRdb shows in-frame clones only, minus some. Of 150,000 to 200,000 clones in the sample, about 80% were seen once. The sample taken for sequencing was PBMCs. These receptors were obtained from a man aged 18 to 30 in good health and CMV-seropositive.

This clone was seen only a few times. CDR3 DNA: TGCAGCTTCGAGGGAGGGTCGAGCACGGGTCTTGAGCAGTTCTTC. It codes for CSFEGGSSTGLEQFF. V gene TRBV29-1 combines with J gene TRBJ2-1, with 7 bases that match TRBD2. Germline V gives CDR1 SQVTM, CDR2 ANQGSEA. This CDR3 has 15 amino acids. V trimming: 8 bases; J trimming: 9 bases; junction bases outside the gene matches: 19.

The V gene is TRBV5-4, the J gene TRBJ2-2, with 7 bases matching TRBD2. CDR3 size: 15 residues. With V trimmed by 5 bases and J by 1 base, 5 bases remained unmatched. Germline lookup yields CDR1 SGHNT and CDR2 YYREEE (reference sequence). This CDR3 is CASSVTGGNTGELFF. CDR3 bases: TGTGCCAGCAGTGTCACGGGGGGGAACACCGGGGAGCTGTTTTTT.

This clone was observed a few times. This chain links TRBV29-1 with TRBJ2-1, with 8 positions matching TRBD2. This CDR3 contains 16 residues. The ends lost 6 bases at V and 0 bases at J; junction bases unmatched: 10. Germline CDR1 and CDR2: SQVTM and ANQGSEA. DNA of the CDR3: TGCAGCGTGACAGGACTAGCCTTCCTCTCCTACAATGAGCAGTTCTTC. Its protein product is CSVTGLAFLSYNEQFF.

The gene calls are TRBV14 and TRBJ2-2; 9 nucleotides line up with TRBD2. The trim removed 6 bases at V and 6 bases at J, leaving 8 bases unmatched. Germline V CDR1 and CDR2: SGHDN, FVKESK. The CDR3 totals 15 residues. The CDR3 DNA follows: TGTGCCAGCAGTAGGGGCCTAGCGGGACCCGGGGAGCTGTTTTTT. Protein product: CASSRGLAGPGELFF.

The V and J genes are TRBV7-9 and TRBJ2-7; 8 nucleotides match TRBD1. Germline V gene sequence: CDR1 SEHNR, CDR2 FQNEAQ (reference sequence). The CDR3 totals 14 residues. V was clipped by 5 bases and J by 1 base; unmatched bases: 4. The CDR3 sequence is CASSVGTGSYEQYF. The CDR3 DNA sequence: TGTGCCAGCAGCGTCGGGACAGGTTCCTACGAGCAGTACTTC.

This clone was seen a handful of times. The chain combines TRBV5-1 with TRBJ2-3; 12 bases are shared with TRBD1. The CDR3 totals 17 residues. V gave up 0 bases and J gave up 4 bases; unmatched junction bases: 6. Germline-derived CDR1 and CDR2 are SGHRS and YFSETQ. The CDR3 nucleotides read TGCGCCAGCAGCTTGGTGGGGGACAGGGGGCGCCCAGATACGCAGTATTTT. Residues: CASSLVGDRGRPDTQYF.

CDR3 nucleotides: TGTGCCAGCTCACTTAGCGGGGGGGCCTACGAGCAGTACTTC. Translated, it gives CASSLSGGAYEQYF. V usage is TRBV18 and J usage is TRBJ2-7, with 11 bases lining up with TRBD2. This CDR3 spans 14 amino acids. CDR1 and CDR2 from the germline V gene are KGHSH and LQKENI. J lost 2 bases, V lost 4 bases, and 1 base had no gene match.

The V gene is TRBV6-5, the J gene TRBJ1-1, with 7 nucleotides matching TRBD1. From germline, CDR1 is MNHEY and CDR2 SVGAGI. After removal of 5 bases from V and 6 bases from J, the junction contained 9 bases not matched to a gene. The length of the CDR3 is 14 residues. Here the CDR3 DNA reads TGTGCCAGCAGTCCCCCGGACAGGATCCCTGAAGCTTTCTTT. This translates into CASSPPDRIPEAFF.

The chain uses TRBV7-6 and TRBJ1-3; D perhaps matches TRBD1 (5 bases). Germline-derived CDR1 and CDR2 are SGHVS and FNYEAQ. The V and J ends lost 5 bases and 5 bases respectively, with 13 bases between them. The CDR3 covers 14 residues. The CDR3 sequence: CASSPRVPRNTIYF. CDR3 DNA sequence: TGTGCCAGCAGCCCCAGGGTCCCGCGAAACACCATATATTTT.

The chain couples TRBV21-1 to TRBJ2-1; the table's D gene call, TRBD2, was not cross checked with the DNA. TRBV21-1 counts as a pseudogene. The CDR3 covers 13 residues. The CDR3 here is CASRLAGGYEQFF. In DNA form, the CDR3 reads TGTGCCAGCAGACTAGCGGGAGGCTATGAGCAGTTCTTC.